This record covers a single T cell receptor (beta chain). TCRdb used MiXCR to reprocess the 5' RACE reads, holding one entry per CDR3 protein. The sample yields roughly 310,000 distinct CDR3 sequences, over 8% seen once. The data stem from a study of T cells after yellow fever vaccination. Looked up from germline, CDR1 is KGHDR and CDR2 is SFDVKD. V dropped 2 bases and J dropped 6 bases, with 14 bases sitting between them. The CDR3 has 15 amino acids. The V gene is TRBV24-1, the J gene TRBJ2-3; unclear D gene. The source is a man aged 18 to 30 who received the YFV17D yellow fever vaccine. Specimen: PBMCs, collected on the day of the first yellow fever vaccination. CDR3 sequence reads: CATSDSWGSPDTQYF. DNA for the CDR3: TGTGCCACCAGTGATTCGTGGGGTTCACCGGATACGCAGTATTTT.